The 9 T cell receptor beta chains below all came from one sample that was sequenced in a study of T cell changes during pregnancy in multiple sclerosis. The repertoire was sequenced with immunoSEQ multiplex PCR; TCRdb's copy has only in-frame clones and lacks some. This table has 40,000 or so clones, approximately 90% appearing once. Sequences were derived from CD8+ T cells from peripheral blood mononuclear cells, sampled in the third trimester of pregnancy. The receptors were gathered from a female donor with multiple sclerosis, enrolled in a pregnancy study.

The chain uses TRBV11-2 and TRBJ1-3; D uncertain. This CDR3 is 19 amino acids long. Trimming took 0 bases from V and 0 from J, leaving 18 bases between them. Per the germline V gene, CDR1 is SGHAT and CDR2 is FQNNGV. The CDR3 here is CASSLDGTAAIYSGNTIYF. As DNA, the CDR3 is TGTGCCAGCAGCTTAGATGGAACAGCGGCTATTTACTCTGGAAACACCATATATTTT.

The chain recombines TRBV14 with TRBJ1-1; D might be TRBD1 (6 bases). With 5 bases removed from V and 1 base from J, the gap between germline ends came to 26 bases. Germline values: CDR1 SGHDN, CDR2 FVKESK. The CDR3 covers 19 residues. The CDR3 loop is CASSSLFGAGAIKNTEAFF. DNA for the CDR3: TGTGCCAGCAGCTCCCTTTTTGGGGCAGGGGCGATAAAGAACACTGAAGCTTTCTTT.

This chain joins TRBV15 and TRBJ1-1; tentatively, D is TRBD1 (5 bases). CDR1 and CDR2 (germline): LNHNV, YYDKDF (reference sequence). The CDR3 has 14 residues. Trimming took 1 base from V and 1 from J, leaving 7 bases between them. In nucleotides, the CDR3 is TGTGCCACCAGCAGAGCTCAGGGGAACACTGAAGCTTTCTTT. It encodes CATSRAQGNTEAFF.

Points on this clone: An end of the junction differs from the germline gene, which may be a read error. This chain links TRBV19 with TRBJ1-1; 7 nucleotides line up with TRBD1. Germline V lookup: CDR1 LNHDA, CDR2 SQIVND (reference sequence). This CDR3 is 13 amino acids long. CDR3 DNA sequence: TGTGCCAGTAGTGTAGACAGGGCCGCTGAAGCTTTCTTT. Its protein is CASSVDRAAEAFF.

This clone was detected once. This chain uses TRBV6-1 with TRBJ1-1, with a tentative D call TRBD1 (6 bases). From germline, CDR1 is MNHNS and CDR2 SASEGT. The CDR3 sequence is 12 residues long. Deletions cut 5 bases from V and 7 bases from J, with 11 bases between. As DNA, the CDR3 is TGTGCCAGCAGTTATGGGACACTTGAAGCTTTCTTT. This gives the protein CASSYGTLEAFF.

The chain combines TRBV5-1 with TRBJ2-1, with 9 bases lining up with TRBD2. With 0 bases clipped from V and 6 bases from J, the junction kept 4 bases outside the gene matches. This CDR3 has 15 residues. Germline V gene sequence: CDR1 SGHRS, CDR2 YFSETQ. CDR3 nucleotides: TGCGCCAGCAGCTTGGTGCGGGGGGGCCGCAATGAGCAGTTCTTC. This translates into CASSLVRGGRNEQFF.

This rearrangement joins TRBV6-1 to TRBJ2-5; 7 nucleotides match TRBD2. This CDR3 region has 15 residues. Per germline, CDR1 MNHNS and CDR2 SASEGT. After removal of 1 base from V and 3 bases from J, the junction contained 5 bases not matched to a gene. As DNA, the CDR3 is TGTGCCAGCAGTGAAGTATTGGGGGGGGAAGAGACCCAGTACTTC. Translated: CASSEVLGGEETQYF.

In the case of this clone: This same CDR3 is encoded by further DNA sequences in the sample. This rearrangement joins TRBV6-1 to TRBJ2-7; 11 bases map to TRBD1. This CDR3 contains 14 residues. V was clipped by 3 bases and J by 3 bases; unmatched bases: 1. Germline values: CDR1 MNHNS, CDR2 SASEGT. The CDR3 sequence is CASSEGTGGYEQYF. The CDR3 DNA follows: TGTGCCAGCAGTGAGGGGACAGGGGGCTACGAGCAGTACTTC.

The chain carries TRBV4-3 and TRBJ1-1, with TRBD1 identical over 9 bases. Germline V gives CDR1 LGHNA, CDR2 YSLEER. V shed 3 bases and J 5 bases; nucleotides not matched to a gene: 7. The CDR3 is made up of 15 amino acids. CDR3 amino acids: CASSQDRDRVTEAFF. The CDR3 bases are TGCGCCAGCAGCCAGGACCGGGACAGGGTTACTGAAGCTTTCTTT.